Included here is one T cell receptor (beta chain) sequence, with context. What it binds is unknown. PCR primers comprised 60 Vbeta and 13 Jbeta primers. Authors' analysis steps: The authors later counted approximately 80 million unique TCR beta chains, around 9.9 million of them shared. Method: immunoSEQ multiplex PCR; TCRdb's copy keeps in-frame clones and lacks some. Clone size and V and J calls were adopted from that table, with D and trimming inferred from the DNA. Among over 110,000 clones listed, 70% to 80% were seen once. This entry belongs to a study of cytomegalovirus exposure and HLA in healthy donors. Study summary: Falling in the Caucasian-associated ancestry cluster were roughly 86% of under 450 genotyped donors.

The CDR3 sequence is 16 residues long. Germline loops: CDR1 SEHNR, CDR2 FQNEAQ (reference sequence). With V trimmed by 5 bases and J by 0 bases, 0 bases remained unmatched. General study results and limits: One cluster of highly shared sequence variants probably arose as a sequencing artifact.

This chain joins TRBV7-9 and TRBJ2-1; the match to TRBD2 covers 14 bases. The sequence was obtained from a female donor in good health and CMV-seronegative. Sequenced input: PBMCs. CDR3 residues: CASSGTSGSSYNEQFF. CDR3 DNA: TGTGCCAGCAGCGGGACTAGCGGGAGCTCCTACAATGAGCAGTTCTTC.